This passage covers 12 T cell receptor beta chains from one sample sequenced in a study of blood T cell repertoires in COVID-19. Measured with immunoSEQ multiplex PCR; TCRdb has only the in-frame clones, and not every one. The data contain more than 200,000 clones, around four fifths of them seen just once; the ten biggest clones take up less than 5%. Specimen: peripheral blood. Receptors originate from a man in his fifties or sixties with acute or convalescent COVID-19.

V gene TRBV15 combines with J gene TRBJ1-1; TRBD1 might be the D (5 bases). Trimming stripped 0 bases from V and 3 bases from J, with 11 bases between. The CDR3 length is 15 residues. Germline CDR1 and CDR2: LNHNV and YYDKDF (reference sequence). The CDR3 here is CATSRDRGLDTEAFF. As DNA, the CDR3 is TGTGCCACCAGCAGAGATAGGGGATTGGACACTGAAGCTTTCTTT.

Notes on this clone: A much larger clonotype is one base distant, so this may be a read error. Different DNA sequences within this sample yield the same CDR3. The CDR3 protein is CASSLDQGYRDQPQHF. CDR3 bases: TGTGCCAGCAGCCTAGATCAGGGGTATAGAGATCAGCCCCAGCATTTT. The chain joins TRBV7-9 to TRBJ1-5, with D possibly TRBD1 on 6 matching bases. Germline V gives CDR1 SEHNR, CDR2 FQNEAQ (reference sequence). The CDR3 runs to 16 residues. V was cut by 5 bases and J by 5 bases, with 19 bases left in between.

The chain uses TRBV9 and TRBJ2-3, with 8 bases that match TRBD2. V dropped 0 bases and J dropped 3; count of bases not matched to a gene: 6. The CDR3 length is 16 residues. Germline V gives CDR1 SGDLS, CDR2 YYNGEE. CDR3 DNA: TGTGCCAGCAGCGTAGGCCCAGCGGGGGCGACAGATACGCAGTATTTT. Its protein is CASSVGPAGATDTQYF.

The chain links TRBV4-2 to TRBJ2-5, with 7 positions matching TRBD1. Looked up from germline, CDR1 is LGHNA and CDR2 is YNFKEQ. The CDR3 extends over 15 amino acids. Trimming cost V 0 bases and J 3 bases; bases outside gene matches: 4. The CDR3 coding sequence is TGTGCCAGCAGCCAAGAGACAGGGCAGAAAGAGACCCAGTACTTC. Amino acid sequence: CASSQETGQKETQYF.

The gene calls are TRBV7-9 and TRBJ1-1, with D possibly TRBD1 on 5 matching bases. Trimming removed 5 bases from V and 2 bases from J, with 9 bases in between. CDR1 and CDR2 (germline): SEHNR, FQNEAQ (reference sequence). The CDR3 loop spans 13 amino acids. The CDR3 sequence is CASSQGTNTEAFF. CDR3 bases: TGTGCCAGCAGCCAGGGAACCAACACTGAAGCTTTCTTT.

This sequence joins TRBV4-1 and TRBJ2-7, with D perhaps TRBD1 (6 bases). V was shortened by 0 bases and J by 5 bases, with 14 bases between the two germline ends. Per the germline V gene, CDR1 is MGHRA and CDR2 is YSYEKL. The CDR3 has 15 amino acids. CDR3 DNA: TGCGCCAGCAGCCAAGAGGGGGCAGGGGCCCACGAGCAGTACTTC. Encoded protein: CASSQEGAGAHEQYF.

CDR3 DNA: TGTGCCAGCAGTTACTCGATTGGTAGAGATCAGCCCCAGCATTTT. It yields the protein CASSYSIGRDQPQHF. The chain is built from TRBV6-5 and TRBJ1-5; D gene uncertain. The CDR3 extends over 15 amino acids. The germline V gene encodes CDR1 MNHEY and CDR2 SVGAGI. Trimming removed 0 bases from V and 5 bases from J, with 11 bases in between.

The V and J genes are TRBV5-4 and TRBJ1-2; 10 positions agree with TRBD1. J was trimmed by 8 bases and V by 4 bases; bases with no gene match: 8. Germline-derived CDR1 and CDR2 are SGHNT and YYREEE (reference sequence). This CDR3 is 14 amino acids long. Here the CDR3 reads CASSPRQGAGGYTF. The CDR3 DNA follows: TGTGCCAGCAGCCCTCGACAGGGGGCCGGGGGCTACACCTTC.

The gene calls are TRBV4-2 and TRBJ2-5, with D unclear. The germline gives CDR1 LGHNA, CDR2 YNFKEQ. This CDR3 is 16 amino acids long. Trimming took off 0 bases at V and 1 base at J, with 12 bases between the two ends. CDR3 region: CASSQDQAQIQETQYF. The CDR3 DNA sequence: TGTGCCAGCAGCCAAGATCAGGCACAGATCCAAGAGACCCAGTACTTC.

A few counts support this clone. The rearrangement uses TRBV27 and TRBJ1-2; D call uncertain. Trimming pared 4 bases from V and 1 base from J, leaving 7 bases between. The CDR3 totals 13 residues. CDR1 MNHEY and CDR2 SMNVEV come from the germline V gene (reference sequence). The CDR3 DNA is TGTGCCAGCAGTTCCCAGGATAACTATGGCTACACCTTC. It translates to CASSSQDNYGYTF.

This clone was seen a single time. The chain joins TRBV30 to TRBJ1-2; 8 bases map to TRBD1. Per the germline V gene, CDR1 is GTSNPN and CDR2 is SVGIG (reference sequence). The CDR3 consists of 15 residues. V gave up 0 bases and J gave up 7 bases; unmatched junction bases: 10. DNA for the CDR3: TGTGCCTGGAGTGTACCCAGGGGGCCCCCCAGTGGCTACACCTTC. It translates to CAWSVPRGPPSGYTF. The full variable domain, its missing parts supplied by reference TRBV30 and TRBJ1-2, is SQTIHQWPATLVQPVGSPLSLECTVEGTSNPNLYWYRQAAGRGLQLLFYSVGIGQISSEVPQNLSASRPQDRQFILSSKKLLLSDSGFYLCAWSVPRGPPSGYTFGSGTRLTVV.

This rearrangement joins TRBV30 to TRBJ2-7; 8 bases match TRBD1. The CDR3 is made up of 14 amino acids. Germline CDR1 and CDR2: GTSNPN and SVGIG (reference sequence). The V gene end was trimmed by 8 bases and the J gene end by 2 bases; junction bases not matched to a gene: 11. The CDR3 protein is CARSPGQGPYEQYF. CDR3 nucleotides: TGTGCCCGGTCCCCTGGACAGGGACCCTACGAGCAGTACTTC.